These 13 T cell receptor beta chains were sequenced from one sample in a study of T cell repertoires in cytomegalovirus infection. In TCRdb, the reads were re-called with MiXCR into one record per CDR3 protein. Of roughly 500,000 distinct CDR3 sequences listed, about 10% were seen once; the top ten hold roughly 10%. Sample: PBMCs. The receptors were sampled from a human donor in good health (CMV status not recorded). Some clones in this sample may be carry-over from other donors' samples.

The rearrangement links TRBV11-2 to TRBJ2-7; the match to TRBD2 covers 9 bases. V was pared by 5 bases and J by 0 bases, with 11 bases of the junction left unmatched. Germline CDR1 reads SGHAT; CDR2 reads FQNNGV. This CDR3 is 17 amino acids long. In DNA, the CDR3 is TGTGCCAGCAGCATATGGCTAGCGGGAAACCGCTCCTACGAGCAGTACTTC. Encoded protein: CASSIWLAGNRSYEQYF. Combining the CDR3 with reference TRBV11-2 and TRBJ2-7 gives the whole variable domain EAGVAQSPRYKIIEKRQSVAFWCNPISGHATLYWYQQILGQGPKLLIQFQNNGVVDDSQLPKDRFSAERLKGVDSTLKIQPAKLEDSAVYLCASSIWLAGNRSYEQYFGPGTRLTVT.

This clonotype was detected ten times or more. The V and J genes are TRBV28 and TRBJ2-5, with TRBD1 as a possible D gene (5 bases). The CDR3 covers 16 residues. Trimming pared 5 bases from V and 1 base from J, leaving 17 bases between. Germline CDR1 reads MDHEN; CDR2 reads SYDVKM. CDR3: CASSPQSGLSQETQYF. As DNA, the CDR3 is TGTGCCAGCAGTCCTCAGTCAGGGTTATCCCAAGAGACCCAGTACTTC.

This clonotype has just one count. A read error is possible here, since a much larger clone lies one base away. The V and J genes are TRBV7-3 and TRBJ2-2; 16 nucleotides line up with TRBD2. CDR1 and CDR2 from the germline V gene are SGHTA and FQGTGA. The CDR3 is made up of 16 amino acids. The CDR3 DNA sequence: TGTGCCAGCCCGGGACTAGCGGGAGGGTGGGCCGGGGAGCGGTTTTTT. This sequence encodes CASPGLAGGWAGERFF.

The chain links TRBV12-3 or TRBV12-4 to TRBJ2-7; tentatively, D is TRBD2 (6 bases). With 3 bases removed from V and 7 bases from J, the gap between germline ends came to 16 bases. The CDR3 sequence is 14 residues long. CDR3 residues: CASSLMEGTGEQYF. The CDR3 DNA follows: TGTGCCAGCAGTTTGATGGAGGGGACCGGTGAGCAGTACTTC.

Ten or more counts support this clonotype. This chain connects TRBV7-8 to TRBJ2-7; the D gene is possibly TRBD1 (6 bases). V lost 3 bases and J lost 5, with 20 bases in between. CDR1 is SGHVS, CDR2 FQNEAQ, per germline. The CDR3 has 16 residues. CDR3 in amino acids: CASSFEAQGQGNEQYF. The CDR3 DNA follows: TGTGCCAGCAGCTTCGAAGCACAGGGACAAGGCAACGAGCAGTACTTC.

This chain links TRBV9 with TRBJ2-5; 9 bases align to TRBD2. Per the germline V gene, CDR1 is SGDLS and CDR2 is YYNGEE. J gave up 5 bases and V 0 bases, and 8 bases lay outside the gene matches. This CDR3 has 16 residues. Here the CDR3 reads CASSVDGIAGAETQYF. DNA of the CDR3: TGTGCCAGCAGCGTAGACGGGATAGCGGGAGCTGAGACCCAGTACTTC. Full variable domain (outside the CDR3, taken from reference TRBV9 and TRBJ2-5): DSGVTQTPKHLITATGQRVTLRCSPRSGDLSVYWYQQSLDQGLQFLIQYYNGEERAKGNILERFSAQQFPDLHSELNLSSLELGDSALYFCASSVDGIAGAETQYFGPGTRLLVL.

V gene TRBV6-1 combines with J gene TRBJ2-1; 8 bases are shared with TRBD2. The CDR3 runs 13 residues. The V segment lost 5 bases and the J segment 12 bases; nucleotides outside the gene matches: 9. The germline V gene has CDR1 MNHNS and CDR2 SASEGT. The CDR3 loop reads CASSRTGGGGQFF. The CDR3 bases are TGTGCCAGCAGTCGAACGGGGGGGGGGGGGCAGTTCTTC.

This clonotype was seen ten or more times. V usage is TRBV7-3 and J usage is TRBJ2-3; 12 positions match TRBD2. The CDR3 runs to 17 residues. J lost 4 bases, V lost 4 bases, and 9 bases had no gene match. Germline V CDR1 and CDR2: SGHTA, FQGTGA. The CDR3 region has the DNA TGTGCCAGCAGCTCCTCTAGCGGGAGGGCCTCGGCAGATACGCAGTATTTT. The encoded protein is CASSSSSGRASADTQYF.

At least ten counts were recorded for this clonotype. The rearrangement joins TRBV6-6 to TRBJ1-5; the D gene is possibly TRBD1 (6 bases). Germline values: CDR1 MNHNY, CDR2 SVGAGI (reference sequence). With 5 bases removed from V and 3 bases from J, the gap between germline ends came to 14 bases. The CDR3 contains 15 residues. Written as DNA, the CDR3 is TGTGCCAGCAGTCCCCGACAGGCCCTCAATCAGCCCCAGCATTTT. Translation: CASSPRQALNQPQHF.

This clonotype occurred many times. The chain couples TRBV7-2 to TRBJ2-1; D is possibly TRBD1 or TRBD2 (5 bases each). V was shortened by 4 bases and J by 0 bases, with 16 bases between the two germline ends. The CDR3 has 17 amino acids. From germline, CDR1 is SGHTA and CDR2 FQGNSA. The CDR3 DNA reads TGTGCCAGCAGCTCTCCGGGGTGGGGCGGCTCCTACAATGAGCAGTTCTTC. It translates to CASSSPGWGGSYNEQFF.

This clonotype was picked up a small number of times. V is TRBV7-9 and J is TRBJ2-2, with 7 bases identical to TRBD1. Per germline, CDR1 SEHNR and CDR2 FQNEAQ (reference sequence). After removal of 0 bases from V and 5 bases from J, the junction contained 6 bases not matched to a gene. This CDR3 comprises 16 residues. The CDR3 DNA sequence: TGTGCCAGCAGCTTAGCGAGGACAGGAGATACCGGGGAGCTGTTTTTT. Protein product: CASSLARTGDTGELFF.

This clonotype was recorded many times. The rearrangement links TRBV28 to TRBJ1-2, with unresolved D. This CDR3 is 14 amino acids long. The V and J ends lost 4 bases and 8 bases respectively, with 17 bases between them. Germline V gene lookup returns CDR1 MDHEN and CDR2 SYDVKM. CDR3 residues: CASSSPRSLGGYTF. DNA for the CDR3: TGTGCCAGCAGTTCCCCCAGGAGCCTCGGGGGCTACACCTTC.

The rearrangement uses TRBV12-3 or TRBV12-4 and TRBJ2-1; D possibly uses TRBD1 or TRBD2 (5 bases each). There are 15 residues in the CDR3. V was clipped by 6 bases and J by 4 bases, with 16 bases between them. The chain's CDR3 is CASSGTSRGYNEQFF. In DNA form, the CDR3 reads TGTGCCAGCAGCGGGACCTCTAGGGGATACAATGAGCAGTTCTTC.